This T cell receptor beta chain was recovered during a study of post-analysis software for immune sequencing data. Overall study results and limits: The five TRBV segments detected at higher frequency in patients than in controls included TRBV5-6, TRBV5-1 and TRBV20-1.

Carried by the TCR beta cDNA libraries were unique molecular identifiers. Each CDR3 protein gets one entry after TCRdb re-called the PCR reads with MiXCR. Of roughly 800,000 distinct CDR3 sequences listed, roughly 30% are singletons. Germline V gene sequence: CDR1 MNHEY, CDR2 SVGEGT. The V and J ends lost 5 bases and 0 bases respectively, with 8 bases between them. This CDR3 contains 15 residues. As concerns this clonotype: What it binds is not known.

This sequence was found in a girl between 10 and 17 years old with multiple sclerosis. Sequencing was carried out using blood. V usage is TRBV6-2 or TRBV6-3 and J usage is TRBJ2-6; no firm D call. The CDR3: CASSHRDSGANVLTF. DNA for the CDR3: TGTGCCAGCAGTCACAGAGACTCTGGGGCCAACGTCCTGACTTTC.